This TCR beta chain was found in a study of shared clonotypes between healthy human individuals. Measured with immunoSEQ multiplex PCR; TCRdb has only the in-frame clones, and not every one. The sample gives about 1 million clones, about 80% of which show up once; 1.4% to 1.5% is in the top ten. Caucasian adults residing in Nashville, Tennessee made up all the donors. On this clone itself: The antigen remains unidentified.

Study-wide findings and caveats: Naive subsets generally exceeded memory subsets in estimated richness. The study found lower generation probabilities in non-shared clonotypes than in those shared by all four donors.

Sequencing was carried out using memory CD4+ T cells sorted from blood. As for subset: CD45RA-negative fraction. The clonotype comes from a man aged 18 to 35 in good health.

CDR3 amino acids: CASSGEMGANEKLFF. CDR3 DNA sequence: TGTGCCAGCAGTGGGGAAATGGGGGCTAATGAAAAACTGTTTTTT. The gene calls are TRBV6-1 and TRBJ1-4; D is possibly TRBD1 (5 bases). Germline V CDR1 and CDR2: MNHNS, SASEGT. The CDR3 extends over 15 amino acids. V shed 4 bases and J shed 3 bases, with 12 bases lying between them.